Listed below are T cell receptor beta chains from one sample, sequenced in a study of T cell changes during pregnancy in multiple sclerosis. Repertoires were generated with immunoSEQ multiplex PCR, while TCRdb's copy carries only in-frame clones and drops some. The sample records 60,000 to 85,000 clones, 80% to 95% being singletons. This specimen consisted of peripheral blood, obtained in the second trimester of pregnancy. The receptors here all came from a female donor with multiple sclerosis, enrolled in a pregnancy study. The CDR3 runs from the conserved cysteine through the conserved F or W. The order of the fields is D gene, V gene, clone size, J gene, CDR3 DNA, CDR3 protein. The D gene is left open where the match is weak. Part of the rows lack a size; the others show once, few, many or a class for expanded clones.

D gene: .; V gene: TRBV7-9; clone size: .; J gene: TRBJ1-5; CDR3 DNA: TGTGCCAGCAGCTCCCTGGCAGGCAATCAGCCCCAGCATTTT; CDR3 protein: CASSSLAGNQPQHF
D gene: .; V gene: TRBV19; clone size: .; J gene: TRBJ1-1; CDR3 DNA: TGTGCCAGTAGTGTATCGGACAGATGGAACACTGAAGCTTTCTTT; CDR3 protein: CASSVSDRWNTEAFF
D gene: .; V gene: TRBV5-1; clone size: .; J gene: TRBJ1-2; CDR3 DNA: TGCGCCAGCAGCTTGATGGGAGTGACTAACTATGGCTACACCTTC; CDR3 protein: CASSLMGVTNYGYTF
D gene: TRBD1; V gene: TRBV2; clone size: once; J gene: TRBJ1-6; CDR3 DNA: TGTGCCAGCAGTGACAGGGGACAGAGGGATTCACCCCTCCACTTT; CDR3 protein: CASSDRGQRDSPLHF
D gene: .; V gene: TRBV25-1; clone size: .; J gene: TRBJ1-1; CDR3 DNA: TGTGCCAGCAGTGGAGGGAGGGCGGTAAACACTGAAGCTTTCTTT; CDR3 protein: CASSGGRAVNTEAFF
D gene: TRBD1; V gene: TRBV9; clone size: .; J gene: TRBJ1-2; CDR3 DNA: TGTGCCAGCAGCGCCCGGGGACAGTCGGACTATGGCTACACCTTC; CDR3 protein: CASSARGQSDYGYTF
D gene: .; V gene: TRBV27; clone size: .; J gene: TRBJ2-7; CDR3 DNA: TGTGCCAGCAGTGCCGGTTCCTACGAGCAGTACTTC; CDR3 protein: CASSAGSYEQYF
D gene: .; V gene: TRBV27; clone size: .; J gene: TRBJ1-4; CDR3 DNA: TGTGCCAGCAGTTCCGGGTCTAATGAAAAACTGTTTTTT; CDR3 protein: CASSSGSNEKLFF
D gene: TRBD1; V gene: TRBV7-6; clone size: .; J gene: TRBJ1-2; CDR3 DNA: TGTGCCAGCAGCCCCGGACAGGATACCTACTATGGCTACACCTTC; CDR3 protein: CASSPGQDTYYGYTF
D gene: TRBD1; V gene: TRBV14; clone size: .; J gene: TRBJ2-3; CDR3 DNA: TGTGCCAGCAGCCAAGATCGAACAGGGGGACCCCTCACAGATACGCAGTATTTT; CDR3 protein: CASSQDRTGGPLTDTQYF
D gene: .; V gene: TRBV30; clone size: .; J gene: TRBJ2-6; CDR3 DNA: TGTGCCTGGGACAGCGCCTCTGGGGCCAACGTCCTGACTTTC; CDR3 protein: CAWDSASGANVLTF
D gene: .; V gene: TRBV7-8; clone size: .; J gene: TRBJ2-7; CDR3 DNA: TGTGCCAGCAGCCCCGGTGGGAGCGCTGCCTACGAGCAGTACTTC; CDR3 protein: CASSPGGSAAYEQYF
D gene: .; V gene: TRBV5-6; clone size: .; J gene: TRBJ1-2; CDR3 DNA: TGTGCCAGCAGCTTCATCTATGGCTACACCTTC; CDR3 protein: CASSFIYGYTF
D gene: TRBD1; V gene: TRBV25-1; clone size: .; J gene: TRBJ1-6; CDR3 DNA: TGTGCCAGCAGCTTACAGGGGACCGGGAATTCACCCCTCCACTTT; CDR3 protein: CASSLQGTGNSPLHF
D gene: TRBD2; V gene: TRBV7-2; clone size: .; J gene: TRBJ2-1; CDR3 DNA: TGTGCCAGCAGCTCAAGGGGACTAGCGGGCGAGAGCTCCTACAATGAGCAGTTCTTC; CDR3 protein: CASSSRGLAGESSYNEQFF
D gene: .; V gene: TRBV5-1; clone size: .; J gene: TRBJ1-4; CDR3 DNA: TGCGCCAGCAGCTTGGCCGCAACTAATGAAAAACTGTTTTTT; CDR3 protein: CASSLAATNEKLFF
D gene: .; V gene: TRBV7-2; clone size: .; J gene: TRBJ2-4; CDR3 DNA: TGTGCCAGCAGCTTAGAACCACACAAAAACATTCAGTACTTC; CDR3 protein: CASSLEPHKNIQYF
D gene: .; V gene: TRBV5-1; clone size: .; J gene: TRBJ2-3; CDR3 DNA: TGCGCCAGCAGCTCCCAGGGAGATACGCAGTATTTT; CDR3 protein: CASSSQGDTQYF
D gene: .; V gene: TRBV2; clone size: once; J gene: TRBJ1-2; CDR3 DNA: TGTGCCAGCATTTCGGCCGGGGGAGGCGGACCCCTCTATGGCTACACCTTC; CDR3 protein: CASISAGGGGPLYGYTF
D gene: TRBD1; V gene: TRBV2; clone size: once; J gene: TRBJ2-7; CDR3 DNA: TGTGCCAGCAGTACCCGGGACAGGGGTGTCGGGAGGGCCCGCGAGCAGTACTTC; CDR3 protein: CASSTRDRGVGRAREQYF
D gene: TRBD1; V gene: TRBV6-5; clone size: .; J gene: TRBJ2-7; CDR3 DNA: TGTGCCAGCAGTTACGGGACAGGGGCCTACGAGCAGTACTTC; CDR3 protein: CASSYGTGAYEQYF
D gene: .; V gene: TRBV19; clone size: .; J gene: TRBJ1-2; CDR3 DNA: TGTGCCAGTAGGGGGACTGATGCCGACTATGGCTACACCTTC; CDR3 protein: CASRGTDADYGYTF
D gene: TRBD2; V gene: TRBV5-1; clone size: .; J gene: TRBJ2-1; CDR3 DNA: TGCGCCAGCAGCCAAGGCGTAAGCGGGAGCTCCTACAATGAGCAGTTCTTC; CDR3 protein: CASSQGVSGSSYNEQFF
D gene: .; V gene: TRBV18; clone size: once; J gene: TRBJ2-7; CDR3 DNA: TGTGCCAGCTCACCTATAGGAGACAGTCCCTACGAGCAGTACTTC; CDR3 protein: CASSPIGDSPYEQYF
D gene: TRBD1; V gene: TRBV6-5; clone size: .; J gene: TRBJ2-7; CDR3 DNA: TGTGCCAGCAGTTACTCATACCGGACAGGGGTCAACGAGCAGTACTTC; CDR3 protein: CASSYSYRTGVNEQYF